This paragraph reports one T cell receptor (beta chain). This clone was recorded a few times. Its binding antigen is unknown. No much larger clone is present one base from it, and per-base qualities are unavailable. This specimen comes from a study of beta chain features in type 1 diabetes listed by TCRdb under 2018. Describing the broader study: Mean age, gender distribution, total cell number and subset yield did not differ between patients and healthy donors. Regulatory and stem cell-like memory subsets were isolated from only 8 patients and about eight healthy donors, whereas naive and central memory subsets came from all 30 or so donors. A total of 107,917,701 sorted cells were examined across all samples, and RNA yield correlated strongly with the number of cells per subset. In the study, TCRB repertoires of sorted circulating CD4+ T cell subsets from recently diagnosed type 1 diabetes patients were compared with those of matched healthy donors.

From each donor, a single peripheral blood sample of 90 to 150 mL on average was drawn into heparinised tubes. Using a panel that included CD45RO, CCR7, CD25, CD127, CD95 and CD27, naive, central memory, regulatory and stem cell-like memory CD4+ T cells were sorted on a BD FACSAria II. Purity was above 98% for every sorted population. Right away, PBMCs were isolated by Lymphoprep density gradient centrifugation and were stained directly, with no culture step. To minimize batch effects, samples were stained and sorted in pairs, one healthy donor with one patient per experiment. CDR1 and CDR2 are read off the germline V gene as MDHEN and SYDVKM. The CDR3 spans 12 residues, from the cysteine through the phenylalanine. Of all the DNA, just the CDR3 is kept, 36 bases in frame from base 1. V loses 3 bases of germline sequence and J loses 4 bases, and the interval between the two ends is 7 bases. The entire amount of isolated RNA was reverse transcribed using the High Capacity cDNA Reverse Transcription Kit, so the sequenced TCRB transcripts were expressed ones. Deep immunoSEQ sequencing was applied to naive, central memory and regulatory T cell samples, giving an average of roughly 3.5 million total reads per sample. Sorted cells were lysed in RLT buffer, and RNA was extracted using DNase-treated RNeasy Micro or Mini kits according to cell number. To prevent cross-contamination, every cell subset was processed on its own, while patient and healthy donor samples were processed together. Using the immunoSEQ multiplex PCR, TCRB sequences were amplified from cDNA into 87-bp fragments spanning the CDR3 region. Sequencing of the amplicons was performed on the Illumina HiSeq platform. Per the original workflow: Synthetic template baselines were used to correct PCR bias computationally, reads within Hamming distance 2 were collapsed, and singletons that could not be merged were discarded. By aligning reads against IMGT, V, D and J genes, CDR3 length, and insertions or deletions at six rearrangement sites were assigned. Within each subset, clonotype counts were normalized to sorted cell number, and only after that were true diversity and Gini coefficients computed with the tcR R package. Repertoire sharing was quantified using the overlap coefficient calculated on TCRB nucleotide sequences. Out-of-frame TCRB sequences from naive cells were analyzed as a proxy for the pre-selection repertoire. Imported from immuneACCESS, the table was reduced by TCRdb to in-frame sequences with V and J called. These copies leave out some clones; in studies compared against another copy, an unresolved V gene accounts for under half, and the cause of the remainder is not known. V and J calls and clone size come straight from that table; D and trimming were deduced from the DNA. The sample table shows fewer than 500,000 clones, and roughly 13% are seen once. In total, the top ten clones hold roughly 0.035% of the sample.

Paper-wide results and their limitations: HLA sub-analyses involved small numbers of individuals, so any influence of HLA type on TCRB rearrangement remained unresolved. A moderate but significant shortening of TCRB CDR3 length was observed in type 1 diabetes patients in all four CD4+ subsets. Patients with type 1 diabetes made fewer insertions and deleted more nucleotides at VDJ recombination sites, implying thymic rearrangement abnormalities. PCR might favor shorter templates, but patient and control samples were amplified and corrected together, so any skew would affect both groups equally. Naive, central memory and regulatory TCRB repertoires appeared more similar among patients than among healthy donors. Because cDNA rather than genomic DNA was sequenced, highly expressing activated cells could have been over-represented, although no difference in activation and CD3 levels was found between groups.

This TCR was sampled from a man aged 25-45 years in good health. Here the chain combines TRBV28 and TRBJ2-7; there is no confident call for the D gene. The material sequenced was naive CD4+ T cells from blood. The sample's cell subset or site label is to be understood as: true naive CD4+ T cells. This receptor has the CDR3 CASSLVQYEQYF. The nucleotides are TGTGCCAGCAGTTTGGTACAGTACGAGCAGTACTTC.